This T cell receptor (beta chain) came from a study of cytomegalovirus exposure and HLA in healthy donors (dated 2017 in TCRdb). Notes on the research overall: According to an earlier analysis of 550 to 700 of the donors, about 179 million T cells yielded 117 million unique TCR beta sequences and less than 300 Gb of sequence data. Approximately 300 gigabases of sequencing data and 75 million to 85 million unique TCR sequences made up an early release that covered roughly 670 HLA-typed donors. Of the 398 genotyped donors, about 80% fell in the genetic ancestry cluster associated with self-reported Caucasian donors. The aim of the study was to test whether cataloging public T cell receptors could identify signatures of past pathogen exposure. Using immunosequencing, the study profiled T cell repertoires from around 680 subjects and related those repertoires to cytomegalovirus serostatus. In addition to the first cohort of roughly 700 subjects, a separate validation cohort of about 120 different subjects was used. To predict cytomegalovirus infection status, the study combined high-throughput TCR immunosequencing, statistical association of individual TCRs with disease status, and machine learning. To study patterns of TCR occurrence, a later analysis re-analyzed previously published TCR beta repertoires from around 700 donors and added high-resolution HLA genotyping. Rather than drawing on any new phenotypic data, the later analysis identified candidate immune exposures from TCR beta sequences and the way those sequences occurred across donors. In an earlier analysis of roughly 540 of the donors, high-throughput TCR beta sequencing was used to judge whether each TCR beta V gene segment behaved as functional or pseudogenic. Donor age, sex, ethnicity and CMV serostatus were compiled alongside the repertoire data. In a later genetic analysis, genome-wide SNP genotypes for about 55% of the roughly 700 donors were used, and that subset was treated as a discovery cohort. All discovery cohort repertoires had been generated using a single sequencing platform. HLA typing covered class I and class II loci at four-digit resolution. Typing coverage varied by locus: about 620-640 donors for A, B, C, DRB1 and DQB1; approximately 560 for DQA1; about 600 for DPA1; roughly 470 for DPB1. Roughly 5 DR-DQ haplotypes were handled as single units for association and clustering, since linkage in the cohort was strong. Across approximately 400 genotyped donors of the cohort, an average of roughly 250,000 unique TCR beta nucleotide sequences per donor were sequenced, and 15% to 20% of those sequences were non-productive.

Paper-wide results and their limitations: A further reported finding was that TCR beta sequences accurately predicted the HLA-A and HLA-B alleles for most subjects in the first cohort. A later analysis associated 16,951 TCR beta sequences with specific HLA alleles at a false discovery rate of 0.05. In a later analysis, several top co-occurrence clusters were reported to appear linked to parvovirus B19, influenza, CMV and Epstein-Barr virus. In a later analysis, HLA-associated TCR beta chains showed more clonal expansion and lower generation probabilities than non-associated chains that were equally common. According to a later analysis, TCR association rates differed among HLA loci, with DRB1 alleles showing the most associated TCRs and HLA-C alleles showing the fewest. In vitro tests confirmed that three of the cytomegalovirus-associated TCR beta chains recognize cytomegalovirus antigens. In an earlier analysis of about 540 of the donors, most TCR beta V segments were observed in productive rearrangements about 90% or about 30% of the time, broadly matching IMGT annotations. Roughly uniform sequencing depth across donors was assumed in presence/absence analyses, although this assumption may not hold. The cohort was sequenced for TCR beta chains only, and without alpha or paired-chain data the features that could be detected were limited. A later genetic analysis associated a missense DCLRE1C variant with V-gene and J-gene trimming of TCR beta chains, and an independent cohort replicated the association. Most TCR sequences were observed very rarely across donors, whereas some public TCRs were present in many individuals. According to a later genetic analysis, donors in an Asian-associated ancestry cluster had fewer N-insertions in productive TCRs than the approximately 700-donor mean. A cluster of highly shared sequence variants was judged likely to represent a technical artifact of the sequencing pipeline. Immune exposure information for the cohort was limited to CMV serostatus. The earlier analysis of around 600 of the donors excluded roughly 17 rarely observed V segments, including chromosome 9 orphons, because counts were too low. A later analysis found that most CMV-associated TCR beta chains appeared HLA-restricted, with HLA associations seemingly driven largely by CMV exposure. In both the original and validation cohorts, the classifier was reported to diagnose cytomegalovirus status with high specificity and sensitivity. When HLA alleles, especially DR and DQ, strongly co-occurred, attributing TCR associations to individual alleles was difficult. The authors suggested that the approach could potentially be generalized to other disease states and immunological phenotypes. Correlated functional status among segregating V segments might be attributable to linkage disequilibrium, but an unknown experimental factor could not be ruled out. Because some donors lacked HLA typing at each locus, the association tests relied only on the typed subset. In the study, around 150 TCR beta chains were listed as associated with cytomegalovirus. Because the 87-base-pair reads could not distinguish some IMGT-functional V segments, including TRBV6-2 and TRBV6-3, those segments were excluded.

The library was prepared using the immunoSEQ multiplex PCR assay. For the multiplex PCR, a mixture combining 60 forward primers for TCR Vbeta segments and 13 reverse primers for TCR Jbeta segments was used. The CDR3 region of rearranged TCR beta genes was amplified from genomic DNA by a multiplex PCR assay. On the Illumina HiSeq System, the amplified TCR beta libraries were sequenced as 87-base-pair reads. Per the authors' processing: In a later analysis, approximately 74 million unique TCR beta chains were counted across the 500 to 850 repertoires, and roughly 11 million of these chains were shared by at least two donors. A nearest-neighbor algorithm error-corrected the raw reads and collapsed the reads into unique sequences, merging closely related sequences to remove PCR and sequencing errors. V, D and J gene segments were assigned by aligning CDR3 sequences to IMGT reference sequences. For a sequence to be retained, a match of at least six nucleotides to both a V gene segment and a J gene segment was required. A rearrangement was called productive if the CDR3 had no stop codons and remained in frame with V and J, and every other rearrangement was called non-productive. Following IMGT convention, CDR3 was defined as the stretch from the second conserved V-encoded cysteine up to the conserved J-encoded phenylalanine. The earlier analysis of 500 to 600 of the donors excluded sequences that lacked an unambiguous match to a single V gene segment. An earlier analysis of approximately 590 of the donors called V segments functional above 56.7% productive rearrangements and segregating when the between-donor standard deviation exceeded 5%. A statistical classification framework was developed to diagnose cytomegalovirus status using the catalog of TCR beta chain sequences. In a later analysis, TCR nucleotide sequences were compared against IMGT/GENE-DB human TR gene sequences so that V and J genes could be assigned. Using the TCRdist pipeline, a later analysis assigned CDR3 sequences along with most-parsimonious VDJ recombination scenarios. In a later analysis, each TCR beta chain was defined by its CDR3 amino acid sequence together with its V-gene family, and reads without a unique V-gene family were excluded. As a way to deal with suspected cross-contamination and a sequencing artifact, a later analysis dropped over 550 nucleotide sequences that were highly shared and had low generation probability. In a later analysis, a clonal expansion index for each public chain was calculated from normalized within-repertoire ranks of inferred template counts. In a later analysis, generation probabilities were computed with a VDJ recombination model fitted to out-of-frame rearrangements, and the resulting probabilities were checked against IGoR. In a later analysis, TCR-TCR, TCR-HLA and TCR-CMV co-occurrence was scored with hypergeometric tests, and a repertoire-size bias correction was applied to TCR pairs. To estimate false discovery rates, a later analysis permuted the HLA or CMV assignments 20 times. In a later analysis, co-occurring TCRs were grouped using DBSCAN, and TCRdist sequence similarity was added for clustering within HLA-allele-positive subsets. Co-occurrence clustering excluded repertoires with fewer than 30,000 or more than 120,000 public chains, plus five with anomalous nucleotide sharing. TCRdb retrieved this table from immuneACCESS and kept in-frame rearrangements only. Not all clones are present; in checked studies, unresolved V genes account for under half, and no reason is known for the remainder. That table gives V, J and clone size, and the DNA gave D and trimming. The sample table lists 150,000 to 200,000 clones, over 75% of them with a count of one. In total, the top ten clones hold around 0.46% of the sample.

In total, more than 500 healthy bone marrow donors made up the cohort. At the time of sampling, every cohort member was nominally healthy, though immune exposures that went unrecorded were likely present. The donor was CMV seronegative and belonged to the group of approximately 320 seronegative cohort members. Each donor provided a peripheral blood sample, and peripheral blood mononuclear cells were used for TCR beta sequencing. The Qiagen DNeasy Blood Extraction Kit was used to extract genomic DNA from the blood cell samples. This clone showed up just a few times. This receptor's antigen is unknown. The input lacks base qualities; no much larger clone sits a single base away. V sheds 1 base and J sheds 2 bases, leaving 12 bases between their ends. CDR1 and CDR2 (SGHTA, FQGTGA) derive from the germline V gene. The CDR3 holds 15 amino acids from the cysteine to the phenylalanine. Left in the record is the CDR3 DNA by itself, 45 bases read in frame from the first base.

Sequencing input: PBMCs. The receptor was isolated from a woman aged 50 to 60 in good health and CMV-seronegative. The V gene is TRBV7-3 and the J gene is TRBJ2-7; tentative D gene TRBD2, with 5 bases matching. For the CDR3, the sequence is CASSLSSGYAYEQYF. The DNA is as follows: TGTGCCAGCAGCTTAAGTTCGGGATACGCCTACGAGCAGTACTTC.